Following are 17 T cell receptor beta chains from one sample sequenced in a study of graft-versus-host responses after intestinal transplantation. Processing was applied to graft tissue in order to liberate intraepithelial and lamina propria lymphocytes. The protocol was immunoSEQ multiplex PCR, while the TCRdb copy is restricted to in-frame clones and leaves out a portion. The table has 4,500 or so clones, roughly 78% seen once. The sequences come from ileum tissue, collected 17 days after transplant. The receptors shown here come from a human patient who received an intestinal transplant, so some T cells may come from the graft donor.

The genes are TRBV28 and TRBJ1-5; 7 positions match TRBD1. CDR1 and CDR2 (germline): MDHEN, SYDVKM. With V trimmed by 5 bases and J by 6 bases, 10 bases remained unmatched. The CDR3 has 15 residues. CDR3 sequence (DNA): TGTGCCAGCAGTCCCCCCCCGACAGGGAGTCAGCCCCAGCATTTT. This sequence encodes CASSPPPTGSQPQHF. The entire variable domain, with the rest obtained from reference TRBV28 and TRBJ1-5, is as follows: DVKVTQSSRYLVKRTGEKVFLECVQDMDHENMFWYRQDPGLGLRLIYFSYDVKMKEKGDIPEGYSVSREKKERFSLILESASTNQTSMYLCASSPPPTGSQPQHFGDGTRLSIL.

V gene TRBV6-5 combines with J gene TRBJ1-2; a weak D match, TRBD1 (5 bases). Germline loops: CDR1 MNHEY, CDR2 SVGAGI. This CDR3 spans 14 amino acids. Trimming stripped 1 base from V and 2 bases from J, with 8 bases between. The chain's CDR3 is CASSYLAGNYGYTF. As DNA, the CDR3 is TGTGCCAGCAGTTACTTGGCAGGGAACTATGGCTACACCTTC.

The rearrangement uses TRBV9 and TRBJ1-1; TRBD1 aligns across 7 bases. CDR1 is SGDLS and CDR2 is YYNGEE in the germline V gene. The CDR3 consists of 16 residues. Losses at the gene ends were 4 bases for V and 1 base for J; bases not matched to a gene: 10. DNA for the CDR3: TGTGCCAGCAGCACCCGACAGGGCCCAGCGAACACTGAAGCTTTCTTT. Translation gives CASSTRQGPANTEAFF.

This clone was seen just once. The chain is built from TRBV6-6 and TRBJ2-7, with TRBD2 identical over 8 bases. The CDR3 has 16 amino acids. In germline, CDR1 is MNHNY, CDR2 SVGAGI (reference sequence). Trimming removed 4 bases from V and 3 bases from J; junction bases left unmatched: 11. As DNA, the CDR3 is TGTGCCAGCAGTTTAGATGGCGGGGGGACTCACTACGAGCAGTACGTC. Encoded protein: CASSLDGGGTHYEQYV.

The rearrangement links TRBV6-6 to TRBJ2-7, with 9 bases matching TRBD1. The CDR3 covers 15 residues. Germline V gives CDR1 MNHNY, CDR2 SVGAGI (reference sequence). J lost 7 bases, V lost 4 bases, and 11 bases had no gene match. Here the CDR3 reads CASSLMATGGEEQYV. CDR3 coding DNA: TGTGCCAGCAGTTTGATGGCCACAGGGGGCGAAGAGCAGTACGTC.

This chain connects TRBV28 to TRBJ1-1; a weak D match, TRBD1 (6 bases). The CDR3 spans 21 residues. The V end lost 4 bases, the J end lost 7 bases, and 37 bases lay between the germline ends. The germline CDR1 and CDR2 sequences are MDHEN and SYDVKM. The CDR3 sequence is CASSSSPVGGGEAFRLGEAFF. In nucleotides, the CDR3 is TGTGCCAGCAGTTCCTCCCCGGTAGGGGGAGGGGAAGCTTTCCGACTTGGTGAAGCTTTCTTT.

The chain recombines TRBV27 with TRBJ2-1; the D is unclear. The V end was cut by 5 bases, the J end by 4 bases, with 6 bases between. Per germline, CDR1 MNHEY and CDR2 SMNVEV (reference sequence). This CDR3 comprises 12 residues. Written as DNA, the CDR3 is TGTGCCAGCAGTAGCAATTACAATGAGCAGTTCTTC. Translation gives CASSSNYNEQFF.

The chain joins TRBV27 to TRBJ1-4; D ambiguous. The V end was cut by 0 bases, the J end by 3 bases, with 11 bases between. The CDR3 contains 16 residues. Germline-derived CDR1 and CDR2 are MNHEY and SMNVEV (reference sequence). CDR3 coding DNA: TGTGCCAGCAGTTTATCGGAGTCAGCGGCTAATGAAAAACTGTTTTTT. Its translation: CASSLSESAANEKLFF.

V is TRBV28 and J is TRBJ2-3, with TRBD1 matching 7 bases. V gave up 7 bases and J gave up 3 bases; unmatched junction bases: 10. This CDR3 comprises 15 residues. The germline gives CDR1 MDHEN, CDR2 SYDVKM. The DNA of the CDR3 is TGTGCCAGCACCGATATACAGGGGACAACAGATACGCAGTATTTT. This codes for CASTDIQGTTDTQYF.

There are a few counts of this clone. V is TRBV7-2 and J is TRBJ2-1; D perhaps matches TRBD1 (5 bases). The CDR3 loop spans 12 amino acids. Germline assignment: CDR1 SGHTA and CDR2 FQGNSA. Between the trimmed V and J ends, which lost 7 bases and 4 bases, there was a span of 8 bases. The CDR3 region has the DNA TGTGCCAGCATAAAGGGGTACAATGAGCAGTTCTTC. Its translation is CASIKGYNEQFF.

This rearrangement joins TRBV28 to TRBJ2-3; 10 nucleotides align to TRBD2. V was clipped by 3 bases and J by 1 base; unmatched bases: 1. The CDR3 has 15 residues. Germline V gene data show CDR1 as MDHEN and CDR2 as SYDVKM. The CDR3 nucleotides are TGTGCCAGCAGTTTTACTAGCGGGGGCACAGATACGCAGTATTTT. Its translation is CASSFTSGGTDTQYF.

This sequence joins TRBV13 and TRBJ2-3, with D possibly matching TRBD2 (7 bases). V dropped 3 bases and J dropped 4 bases, with 14 bases sitting between them. The CDR3 loop spans 15 amino acids. CDR1 and CDR2 (germline): PRHDT, FYEKMQ (reference sequence). The CDR3 DNA reads TGTGCCAGCAGCTTCAAGGGGGGGCGATCAGATACGCAGTATTTT. Residues: CASSFKGGRSDTQYF. The variable domain in full, with the rest retrieved from reference TRBV13 and TRBJ2-3, is AAGVIQSPRHLIKEKRETATLKCYPIPRHDTVYWYQQGPGQDPQFLISFYEKMQSDKGSIPDRFSAQQFSDYHSELNMSSLELGDSALYFCASSFKGGRSDTQYFGPGTRLTVL.

The chain is built from TRBV5-1 and TRBJ2-5; 8 bases align to TRBD1. V shed 4 bases and J 4 bases; nucleotides not matched to a gene: 6. CDR1 and CDR2 (germline): SGHRS, YFSETQ. The CDR3 totals 14 residues. The CDR3 loop is CASSPWTGPETQYF. The CDR3 DNA sequence: TGCGCCAGCAGCCCCTGGACAGGGCCAGAGACCCAGTACTTC.

This clone was detected only once. The chain combines TRBV11-3 with TRBJ2-7, with D perhaps TRBD2 (7 bases). CDR1 is SGHNT and CDR2 is YENEEA in the germline V gene. The CDR3 runs 16 residues. V lost 7 bases to trimming and J lost 3 bases, with 22 bases between them. CDR3 loop: CASISHGGHLGYEQYV. The CDR3 DNA follows: TGTGCCAGCATCTCGCACGGGGGGCATTTGGGCTACGAGCAGTACGTC.

The rearrangement joins TRBV4-1 to TRBJ2-1, with 8 bases that match TRBD2. Germline V gene data show CDR1 as MGHRA and CDR2 as YSYEKL. V lost 1 base and J lost 4; bases outside the gene matches: 0. The CDR3 consists of 14 residues. CDR3 bases: TGCGCCAGCAGCCAAGCGGGGGGGTACAATGAGCAGTTCTTC. Protein: CASSQAGGYNEQFF.

J is TRBJ2-1 and V is TRBV28, with TRBD2 matching over 15 bases. V shed 3 bases, J shed 5 bases, and the junction held 5 bases outside the gene matches. The CDR3 extends over 17 amino acids. Germline CDR1 reads MDHEN; CDR2 reads SYDVKM. The CDR3 sequence: CASSFLGTSGGHNEQFF. The DNA of the CDR3 is TGTGCCAGCAGTTTTCTGGGGACTAGCGGGGGGCACAATGAGCAGTTCTTC.

The chain carries TRBV5-4 and TRBJ2-1; the match to TRBD1 covers 8 bases. This CDR3 contains 16 residues. J lost 1 base, V lost 0 bases, and 3 bases had no gene match. CDR1 and CDR2 from the germline V gene are SGHNT and YYREEE (reference sequence). CDR3 bases: TGTGCCAGCAGCTTGGGACAGGGGATTTCCTACAATGAGCAGTTCTTC. Protein product: CASSLGQGISYNEQFF.